Listed below are T cell receptor beta chains from one sample, sequenced in a study of T cell responses to AZD1222 COVID-19 vaccine. TCRdb keeps only in-frame clones here, not all; method: immunoSEQ multiplex PCR. The data contain 150,000 to 200,000 clones, 94% of them singletons. Sequenced material: peripheral blood, taken on day 0 of AZD1222 vaccination. These receptors all stem from an adult in good health. The CDR3 runs from the conserved cysteine through the conserved F or W. Each record gives: clone size, V gene, D gene, J gene, CDR3 protein, CDR3 DNA. A D gene is named only where the DNA matches it firmly. Size is omitted from some rows. Given values are once, few, many or a class for expanded clones.

size: -; V: TRBV6-5; D: TRBD1; J: TRBJ1-6; CDR3: CASRHRGRNSPLHF; DNA: TGTGCCAGCAGGCACAGGGGGCGGAATTCACCCCTCCACTTT
size: -; V: TRBV10-2; D: -; J: TRBJ2-2; CDR3: CASSELGELFF; DNA: TGCGCCAGCAGTGAGTTGGGGGAGCTGTTTTTT
size: -; V: TRBV27; D: -; J: TRBJ2-1; CDR3: CASRSLASHSYNEQFF; DNA: TGTGCCAGCAGATCCCTAGCTTCTCACTCCTACAATGAGCAGTTCTTC
size: -; V: TRBV7-9; D: TRBD1; J: TRBJ1-2; CDR3: CASSFRTGGGGYTF; DNA: TGTGCCAGCAGTTTTAGGACAGGGGGCGGTGGCTACACCTTC
size: -; V: TRBV5-4; D: TRBD1; J: TRBJ1-2; CDR3: CASSVGAGTDKGGYTF; DNA: TGTGCCAGCAGCGTGGGAGCCGGGACAGATAAAGGGGGATACACCTTC
size: -; V: TRBV11-2; D: -; J: TRBJ2-7; CDR3: CASSLEREQYF; DNA: TGTGCCAGCAGCTTAGAACGCGAGCAGTACTTC
size: -; V: TRBV2; D: -; J: TRBJ1-1; CDR3: CASIDGDQVEAFF; DNA: TGTGCCAGCATTGATGGGGACCAAGTTGAAGCTTTCTTT
size: -; V: TRBV3-1/TRBV3-2; D: -; J: TRBJ2-7; CDR3: CASSQAHQGGEQYF; DNA: TGTGCCAGCAGCCAAGCCCATCAGGGGGGTGAGCAGTACTTC
size: -; V: TRBV5-1; D: TRBD1; J: TRBJ1-2; CDR3: CASSLLTGGSSYGYTF; DNA: TGCGCCAGCAGCTTACTAACAGGGGGCTCTAGCTATGGCTACACCTTC
size: -; V: TRBV15; D: -; J: TRBJ1-3; CDR3: CATTTGKEARNTIYF; DNA: TGTGCCACCACTACAGGGAAGGAGGCGCGAAACACCATATATTTT
size: -; V: TRBV27; D: TRBD1; J: TRBJ1-2; CDR3: CASSLWATGQGNYGYTF; DNA: TGTGCCAGCAGTTTATGGGCCACCGGACAGGGGAACTATGGCTACACCTTC
size: -; V: TRBV19; D: -; J: TRBJ2-6; CDR3: CASSSGSGVSGANVLTF; DNA: TGTGCCAGTAGTTCTGGTAGCGGAGTCTCTGGGGCCAACGTCCTGACTTTC
size: -; V: TRBV10-3; D: -; J: TRBJ1-2; CDR3: CATTQDYGYTF; DNA: TGTGCCACAACCCAGGACTATGGCTACACCTTC
size: -; V: TRBV28; D: -; J: TRBJ2-1; CDR3: CASSSPSGANEQFF; DNA: TGTGCCAGCAGTTCTCCCTCTGGGGCTAATGAGCAGTTCTTC
size: once; V: TRBV25-1; D: -; J: TRBJ1-6; CDR3: CASSEQSYAPLHF; DNA: TGTGCCAGCAGTGAACAGTCCTATGCACCCCTCCACTTT
size: -; V: TRBV12-3/TRBV12-4; D: TRBD2; J: TRBJ2-3; CDR3: CASISGSADTQYF; DNA: TGTGCCAGCATTAGCGGGAGCGCAGATACGCAGTATTTT